A single TCR beta chain is shown here with its context. Between the trimmed V and J ends, which lost 6 bases and 2 bases, there was a span of 13 bases. The germline CDR1 and CDR2 sequences are MNHEY and SMNVEV (reference sequence). The CDR3 length is 15 residues. Data came from immunoSEQ multiplex PCR; TCRdb stores just in-frame clones and leaves some out. The data contain some 75,000 clones, more than 65% of them seen just once; the ten biggest clones take up approximately 3.7%. The sample is drawn from a study of early stage breast cancer tumors. This receptor was identified in a person between 60 and 70 years old with breast cancer. This chain connects TRBV27 to TRBJ1-4; TRBD1 is a possible D gene (5 bases). Source material: blood. CDR3 loop: CASRYAGATNEKLFF. The CDR3 nucleotides read TGTGCCAGCAGATACGCCGGGGCCACTAATGAAAAACTGTTTTTT.